A selection of T cell receptor beta chains follows, all from one sample in a study of blood T cell repertoires in COVID-19. TCRdb's copy holds only in-frame clones and misses some; the assay was immunoSEQ multiplex PCR. The profile shows about 150,000 clones, 91% of them singletons. The sample comprised peripheral blood. Receptors originate from a man aged 50 to 59 with acute or convalescent COVID-19. Each CDR3 is given with its conserved first and last residue. The D gene is left open where the match is weak. Rows may omit the clone size; those that give it use once, few, many or a size class.

TRBD2 NA TRBJ2-1 TRBV4-2 TGTGCCAGCAGCCCGCCGGGACTACCCTACAATGAGCAGTTCTTC CASSPPGLPYNEQFF
NA NA TRBJ2-2 TRBV4-1 TGCGCCGGGGGCACAGGGACCTACACCGGGGAGCTGTTTTTT CAGGTGTYTGELFF
TRBD2 NA TRBJ2-1 TRBV5-1 TGCGCCAGCAGCTTGCCGGGGACTAGCGGGGGGGCTTTAAATGAGCAGTTCTTC CASSLPGTSGGALNEQFF
NA NA TRBJ2-1 TRBV14 TGTGCCAGCAGCCAAGCACCAGGGGTGGATGAGCAGTTCTTC CASSQAPGVDEQFF
TRBD1 NA TRBJ2-7 TRBV27 TGTGCCAGCAGTCCGAGGACAGGGTACGAGCAGTACTTC CASSPRTGYEQYF
TRBD1 NA TRBJ2-2 TRBV28 TGTGCCAGCAGAAGAGGACAGGTCAACACCGGGGAGCTGTTTTTT CASRRGQVNTGELFF
NA NA TRBJ2-7 TRBV9 TGTGCCAGCAAGACTCCTGGGGGGGCAAACCACGAGCAGTACTTC CASKTPGGANHEQYF
NA once TRBJ1-2 TRBV19 TGTGCCAGTAGTAACCCGGGACAAACTGCCGGCACCTTC CASSNPGQTAGTF
NA once TRBJ2-7 TRBV28 TGTGCCAGCAGTTTAAGGGGAGGCTACGAGCAGTACTTC CASSLRGGYEQYF
TRBD1 NA TRBJ1-2 TRBV29-1 TGCAGCGTTCTAGAGGGGACAGGACCTTACTATGGCTACACCTTC CSVLEGTGPYYGYTF
TRBD1 NA TRBJ1-4 TRBV2 TGTGCCAGCAGTGCTAGACAGGGAACTAGGGAGGCTAATGAAAAACTGTTTTTT CASSARQGTREANEKLFF
TRBD2 NA TRBJ2-3 TRBV24-1 TGTGCCACCAGTGATTTCGCCAGCGGGAGCCCAGATACGCAGTATTTT CATSDFASGSPDTQYF
NA NA TRBJ2-2 TRBV2 TGTGCCAGCAGTGACTTCACGGACACCGAGAACACCGGGGAGCTGTTTTTT CASSDFTDTENTGELFF
TRBD1 NA TRBJ1-2 TRBV28 TGTGCCAGCAACCCTCAGGGGGCTAACTATGGCTACACCTTC CASNPQGANYGYTF
TRBD2 NA TRBJ2-2 TRBV6-1 TGTGCCAGCAGTGAACTCGGGGGGGAGGAGCAAGGAGCCGGGGAGCTGTTTTTT CASSELGGEEQGAGELFF
NA NA TRBJ2-7 TRBV18 TGTGCCAGCTCACGTAACAGGGACGACTACGAGCAGTACTTC CASSRNRDDYEQYF
NA NA TRBJ1-6 TRBV20-1 TGCAGTGCCGGAGGTTCACCCCTCCACTTT CSAGGSPLHF
TRBD2 once TRBJ2-3 TRBV29-1 TGCAGCTTATGCAGGACTAGCGCCAGCACAGATACGCAGTATTTT CSLCRTSASTDTQYF
TRBD2 NA TRBJ2-7 TRBV27 TGTGCCAGCAGTTGGGGGGGACGGGGCGAGCAGTACTTC CASSWGGRGEQYF
TRBD2 NA TRBJ2-1 TRBV7-3 TGTGCCAGCAGCTCTAGCGGGAAAGGGGTCAATGAGCAGTTCTTC CASSSSGKGVNEQFF
NA NA TRBJ2-6 TRBV19 TGTGCCAGTACCAAGACTCGTCAAGGCTCTGGGGCCAACGTCCTGACTTTC CASTKTRQGSGANVLTF
TRBD2 NA TRBJ2-1 TRBV27 TGTGCCAGCAGTTATATAGCGGGAGGGCCCAATGAGCAGTTCTTC CASSYIAGGPNEQFF
TRBD1 NA TRBJ2-5 TRBV7-3 TGTGCCAGCAGCTTAGATGGGACAGGGGGTGAGGAGACCCAGTACTTC CASSLDGTGGEETQYF
TRBD2 NA TRBJ2-1 TRBV4-2 TGTGCCAGCAGCCAAGGGGCGGGAGGGTCCTACAATGAGCAGTTCTTC CASSQGAGGSYNEQFF
TRBD1 NA TRBJ2-3 TRBV24-1 TGTGCCACCAGTGACCCAGGACAGGGTGGCACAGATACGCAGTATTTT CATSDPGQGGTDTQYF
TRBD2 NA TRBJ2-5 TRBV24-1 TGTGCCACCAGTGATCGGCCTAGCGGCCAAGAGACCCAGTACTTC CATSDRPSGQETQYF
NA NA TRBJ2-1 TRBV15 TGTGCCACCAGCAAGGGGGGGACTGAGCAGTTCTTC CATSKGGTEQFF
NA NA TRBJ1-3 TRBV5-1 TGCGCCAGCAGCGAGACTTCTGGAAACACCATATATTTT CASSETSGNTIYF
NA NA TRBJ2-1 TRBV16 TGTGCCAGCAGCCCTGGGACAAACAATGAGCAGTTCTTC CASSPGTNNEQFF
NA NA TRBJ1-4 TRBV18 TGTGCCAGCCGTACCGGGACTGGAGAGGAAAAACTGTTTTTT CASRTGTGEEKLFF
TRBD1 NA TRBJ1-2 TRBV3-1/TRBV3-2 TGTGCCAGCAGCCAAGCCGGACAGGTGGGTGGCTACACCTTC CASSQAGQVGGYTF
NA NA TRBJ1-1 TRBV28 TGTGCCAGCTTAACAGGGTTTCACACTGAAGCTTTCTTT CASLTGFHTEAFF
NA NA TRBJ1-1 TRBV27 TGTGCCAGCAGTTCCCGTCCCAACGGGGAGAACACTGAAGCTTTCTTT CASSSRPNGENTEAFF
NA NA TRBJ1-1 TRBV24-1 TGTGCCACCAGTGACCCCCTTCCTCTCCCGAGGGAGACCAGAACTGAAGCTTTCTTT CATSDPLPLPRETRTEAFF
NA NA TRBJ2-3 TRBV6-1 TGTGCCAGCAGTGAATCCACTCCAGATACGCAGTATTTT CASSESTPDTQYF
TRBD1 NA TRBJ1-5 TRBV30 TGTGCCTGGAACACGGGGACAGGGAGGGATCCCCAGCATTTT CAWNTGTGRDPQHF
NA NA TRBJ1-1 TRBV9 TGTGCCAGCAGCGTAAACCCACGGACACCTTCCATGAACACTGAAGCTTTCTTT CASSVNPRTPSMNTEAFF